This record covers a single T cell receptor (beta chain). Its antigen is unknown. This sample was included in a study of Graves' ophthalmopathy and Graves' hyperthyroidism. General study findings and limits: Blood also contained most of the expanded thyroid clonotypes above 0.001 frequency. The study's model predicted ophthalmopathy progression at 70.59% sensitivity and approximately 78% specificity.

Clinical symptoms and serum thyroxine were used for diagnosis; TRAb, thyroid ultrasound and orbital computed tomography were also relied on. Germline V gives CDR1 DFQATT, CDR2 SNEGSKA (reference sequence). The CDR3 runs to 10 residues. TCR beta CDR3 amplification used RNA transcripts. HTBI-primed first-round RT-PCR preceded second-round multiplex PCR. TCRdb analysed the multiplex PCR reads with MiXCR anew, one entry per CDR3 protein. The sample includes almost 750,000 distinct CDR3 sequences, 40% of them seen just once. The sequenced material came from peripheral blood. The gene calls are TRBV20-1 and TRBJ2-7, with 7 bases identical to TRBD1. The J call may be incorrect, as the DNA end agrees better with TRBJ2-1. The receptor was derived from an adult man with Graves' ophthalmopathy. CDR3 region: CSAGQDGQFF. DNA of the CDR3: TGCAGTGCTGGACAGGATGGACAGTTCTTC.